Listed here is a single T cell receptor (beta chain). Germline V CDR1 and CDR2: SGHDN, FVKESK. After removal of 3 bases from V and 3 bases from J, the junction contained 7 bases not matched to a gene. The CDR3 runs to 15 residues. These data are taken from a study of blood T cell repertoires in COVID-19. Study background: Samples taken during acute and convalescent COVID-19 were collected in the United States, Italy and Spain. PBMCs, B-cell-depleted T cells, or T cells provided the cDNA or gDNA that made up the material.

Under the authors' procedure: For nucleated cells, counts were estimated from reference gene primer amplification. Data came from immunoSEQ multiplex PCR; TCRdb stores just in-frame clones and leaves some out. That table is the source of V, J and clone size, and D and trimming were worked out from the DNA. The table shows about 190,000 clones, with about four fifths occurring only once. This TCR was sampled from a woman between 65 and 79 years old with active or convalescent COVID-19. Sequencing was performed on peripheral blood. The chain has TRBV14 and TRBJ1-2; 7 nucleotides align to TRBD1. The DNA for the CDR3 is TGTGCCAGCAGCCACCCGACAGGGTTTGACTATGGCTACACCTTC. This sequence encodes CASSHPTGFDYGYTF.